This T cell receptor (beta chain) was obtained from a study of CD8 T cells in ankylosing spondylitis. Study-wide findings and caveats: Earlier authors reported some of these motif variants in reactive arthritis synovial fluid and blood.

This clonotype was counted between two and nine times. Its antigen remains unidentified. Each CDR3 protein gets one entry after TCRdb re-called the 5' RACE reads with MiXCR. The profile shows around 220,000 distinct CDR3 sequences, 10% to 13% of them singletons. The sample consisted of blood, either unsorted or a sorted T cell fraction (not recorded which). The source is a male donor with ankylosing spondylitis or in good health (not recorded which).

DNA for the CDR3: TGTGCCAGCAGTGCGTACAGGGGAGGCGAGACCCAGTACTTC. Translating it yields CASSAYRGGETQYF. The V and J genes are TRBV12-3 or TRBV12-4 and TRBJ2-5; a weak D match, TRBD1 (7 bases). V was trimmed by 5 bases and J by 5 bases, leaving 15 bases between them. The CDR3 is 14 amino acids.